This T cell receptor (beta chain) was documented in a study of technical replicates of blood from a few donors (dated by TCRdb to about 2017). Remarks on this clone: The target of this receptor is not known. Per-base qualities were not stored, and no clone one base away is much larger.

The cysteine opens and the phenylalanine closes a CDR3 of 13 amino acids. The entry retains the CDR3 DNA only, 39 bases that are in frame from base 1. CDR1 is given as MNHEY and CDR2 as SVGAGI, both from the germline V gene. V loses 7 bases of germline sequence and J loses 1 base, and the interval between the two ends is 9 bases. The library was generated by the immunoSEQ multiplex PCR assay. In its TCRdb copy, this immuneACCESS table keeps in-frame sequences only and misses some clones. Where compared with another copy, unresolved V genes explain less than half of these, and the others have no known cause. The sample includes tens of thousands of clones, with 85% to 95% observed a single time. The ten largest account for 0.2% to 0.25% of the sample.

The sample comprised T cells isolated from PBMCs. Recombination linked TRBV6-5 to TRBJ2-3; the D gene identity is not certain. The receptor was derived from a human donor in good health. The CDR3 region: CASKLSGTDTQYF. In nucleotides, the sequence is TGTGCCAGCAAGCTTTCTGGCACAGATACGCAGTATTTT.